The 9 T cell receptor beta chains below were found in one sample sequenced in a study of cytomegalovirus exposure and HLA in healthy donors. In the PCR, 60 Vbeta and 13 Jbeta primers were used. TCRdb's table, derived via immunoSEQ multiplex PCR, lists solely in-frame clones and lacks some. Here the sample spans about 170,000 clones, about four fifths being singletons. The specimen was PBMCs. The origin of the receptors is a male donor in good health and CMV-seronegative.

This sequence joins TRBV5-1 and TRBJ2-3; a possible D gene is TRBD1 (5 bases). Germline-derived CDR1 and CDR2 are SGHRS and YFSETQ. Trimming removed 5 bases at V and 2 bases at J, with 12 bases between. This CDR3 is 14 amino acids long. The CDR3 sequence: CASRLSGLTDTQYF. CDR3 DNA sequence: TGCGCCAGCAGGCTGTCAGGGCTCACAGATACGCAGTATTTT.

This clone was found once. This chain joins TRBV5-1 and TRBJ2-5; the D gene is possibly TRBD2 (5 bases). Germline V gene data show CDR1 as SGHRS and CDR2 as YFSETQ. The germline V and J ends were trimmed by 3 bases and 5 bases, with 11 bases remaining between them. There are 13 residues in the CDR3. This chain's CDR3 is CASSSPGGETQYF. CDR3 nucleotide sequence: TGCGCCAGCAGCTCCCCCGGCGGGGAGACCCAGTACTTC.

This chain connects TRBV19 to TRBJ1-5, with D hard to call. Germline CDR1 is LNHDA and CDR2 is SQIVND (reference sequence). The V end was cut by 4 bases, the J end by 6 bases, with 13 bases between. CDR3 size: 14 residues. Here the CDR3 reads CASSTPWPGQPQHF. The CDR3 DNA is TGTGCCAGTAGTACCCCCTGGCCAGGTCAGCCCCAGCATTTT.

The V call is TRBV6-5, the J call TRBJ2-5; possible D gene TRBD2, 6 bases. Germline V gene data show CDR1 as MNHEY and CDR2 as SVGAGI. The V end was cut by 0 bases, the J end by 4 bases, with 15 bases between. This CDR3 is built from 16 residues. This chain's CDR3 is CASSYSWMMGGETQYF. The CDR3 DNA is TGTGCCAGCAGTTACTCCTGGATGATGGGGGGAGAGACCCAGTACTTC.

The chain recombines TRBV30 with TRBJ1-2, with 8 bases that match TRBD1. V lost 4 bases, J lost 7 bases, and 14 bases stayed unmatched. Germline CDR1 GTSNPN, CDR2 SVGIG (reference sequence). The CDR3 has 15 residues. The CDR3 spells CAWTPPGQGTGGYTF. The CDR3 region has the DNA TGTGCCTGGACTCCTCCCGGACAGGGAACTGGTGGCTACACCTTC. Drawing the rest from reference TRBV30 and TRBJ1-2, the complete variable domain is SQTIHQWPATLVQPVGSPLSLECTVEGTSNPNLYWYRQAAGRGLQLLFYSVGIGQISSEVPQNLSASRPQDRQFILSSKKLLLSDSGFYLCAWTPPGQGTGGYTFGSGTRLTVV.

This chain links TRBV10-3 with TRBJ2-2; D call uncertain. Trimming took off 2 bases at V and 0 bases at J, with 10 bases between the two ends. The CDR3 is 16 residues long. Germline assignment: CDR1 ENHRY and CDR2 SYGVKD. CDR3 residues: CAISETTGANTGELFF. The CDR3 region has the DNA TGTGCCATCAGTGAGACGACTGGAGCGAACACCGGGGAGCTGTTTTTT.

This clone was observed a handful of times. The chain joins TRBV5-6 to TRBJ2-5; 8 nucleotides match TRBD1. Unmatched junction bases numbered 7, after V lost 2 bases and J lost 7 bases. The germline gives CDR1 SGHDT, CDR2 YYEEEE. The CDR3 runs 14 residues. The CDR3 region has the DNA TGTGCCAGCAGCTTTGGACAGGGAACAAGGACCCAGTACTTC. This sequence encodes CASSFGQGTRTQYF.

A few counts support this clone. The rearrangement joins TRBV29-1 to TRBJ2-7; a weak D match, TRBD2 (6 bases). This CDR3 spans 12 amino acids. Germline V gene lookup returns CDR1 SQVTM and CDR2 ANQGSEA. In DNA form, the CDR3 reads TGCACCCACACAGGAGGGTTCGGCGAGCAGTACTTC. The encoded protein is CTHTGGFGEQYF.

This clone was observed a single time. The CDR3 bases are TGTGCCAGCTCAGAATCCGTCAGGAGGATCGAGCAGTACTTC. Its protein product is CASSESVRRIEQYF. The rearrangement joins TRBV18 to TRBJ2-7; D may be TRBD2 (5 bases). Between the trimmed V and J ends, which lost 5 bases and 6 bases, there was a span of 17 bases. Germline values: CDR1 KGHSH, CDR2 LQKENI. There are 14 residues in the CDR3.